This T cell receptor beta chain was identified during a study of CD8+CD57+ T cells in acquired aplastic anemia. About the research overall: The DNA of sorted CD4+ and CD8+ cells averaged roughly 3 ug.

Template material for TCR beta VDJ and CDR3 profiling consisted of genomic DNA. TCRdb re-called the reads through MiXCR, storing one row per CDR3 protein. The sample carries 150,000 to 200,000 distinct CDR3 sequences, 35% to 55% recorded once. Sequencing input: sorted CD4+, CD8+, or CD8+CD57+ T cells (not recorded which) from PBMCs. This TCR derives from a human donor in good health.

The DNA of the CDR3 is TGTGCCAGCGTCCACAGGCTTAATTCACCCCTCCACTTT. Amino acid sequence: CASVHRLNSPLHF. The chain links TRBV25-1 to TRBJ1-6, with a possible D match to TRBD1 (5 bases). Germline V gene sequence: CDR1 MGHDK, CDR2 SYGVNS. V lost 8 bases to trimming and J lost 6 bases, with 11 bases between them. The CDR3 contains 13 residues.